Presented here are 11 T cell receptor beta chains from one specimen sequenced in a study of technical replicates of blood from a handful of donors (dated by TCRdb to 2017 to 2019). Library generation was performed with the immunoSEQ multiplex PCR assay. The clones in this table, taken by TCRdb from immuneACCESS, are in-frame only. Not every clone is retained; where verified, under half of the shortfall comes from an unresolved V gene, and the cause of the rest is unknown. The sample has some 80,000 clones on record, around 97% of them singletons. The biggest ten clones account for around 0.28% of the sample. The sequencing sample was made of T cells isolated from PBMCs. Every receptor here comes from a human donor in good health.

This clone came up once. The V gene is TRBV29-1, the J gene TRBJ1-2, with D perhaps matching TRBD1 (6 bases). Germline V gene lookup returns CDR1 SQVTM and CDR2 ANQGSEA. V was cut by 1 base and J by 0 bases, with 18 bases left in between. The CDR3 totals 17 residues. The CDR3 DNA reads TGCAGCGTTGAAGGTGTGAGGGGGGGTAACGCTAACTATGGCTACACCTTC. This translates into CSVEGVRGGNANYGYTF.

The chain joins TRBV5-1 to TRBJ2-1; 7 bases match TRBD2. The CDR3 spans 15 residues. Germline V gene lookup returns CDR1 SGHRS and CDR2 YFSETQ. The ends lost 1 base at V and 3 bases at J; junction bases unmatched: 4. CDR3 in amino acids: CASSLLGGSYNEQFF. The CDR3 DNA reads as TGCGCCAGCAGCTTGCTCGGGGGGAGCTACAATGAGCAGTTCTTC. The full variable domain, in which reference TRBV5-1 and TRBJ2-1 provide the parts outside the CDR3, is KAGVTQTPRYLIKTRGQQVTLSCSPISGHRSVSWYQQTPGQGLQFLFEYFSETQRNKGNFPGRFSGRQFSNSRSEMNVSTLELGDSALYLCASSLLGGSYNEQFFGPGTRLTVL.

The rearrangement links TRBV27 to TRBJ1-2; a weak D match, TRBD1 (5 bases). V was cut by 5 bases and J by 4 bases, with 11 bases left in between. CDR1 is MNHEY, CDR2 SMNVEV, per germline (reference sequence). The CDR3 is 13 amino acids. The CDR3 nucleotides are TGTGCCAGCAGTCTGCAGGGAGGCTATGGCTACACCTTC. Protein: CASSLQGGYGYTF.

The chain has TRBV5-1 and TRBJ1-1, with D perhaps matching TRBD1 (6 bases). There are 13 residues in the CDR3. The V end lost 1 base, the J end lost 4 bases, and 8 bases lay between the germline ends. CDR1 and CDR2 from the germline V gene are SGHRS and YFSETQ. The CDR3 reads CASSLNRATEAFF. CDR3 coding DNA: TGCGCCAGCAGCTTGAACAGGGCCACTGAAGCTTTCTTT.

The CDR3 loop reads CASSFWGFQETQYF. CDR3 DNA sequence: TGTGCCAGCAGTTTCTGGGGCTTTCAGGAGACCCAGTACTTC. The gene calls are TRBV6-5 and TRBJ2-5; D may be TRBD1 (5 bases). Trimming cost V 4 bases and J 5 bases, with 14 bases left between them. CDR1 and CDR2 (germline): MNHEY, SVGAGI. The CDR3 runs to 14 residues.

The chain combines TRBV11-2 with TRBJ2-3; the D gene is possibly TRBD2 (6 bases). The CDR3 has 12 residues. V shed 5 bases and J shed 8 bases, with 11 bases lying between them. Germline CDR1 reads SGHAT; CDR2 reads FQNNGV. This CDR3 is CASSPRGSTQYF. In DNA form, the CDR3 reads TGTGCCAGCAGCCCCCGGGGGAGTACGCAGTATTTT.

This clone was detected only a few times. V is TRBV5-5 and J is TRBJ1-5; a possible D gene is TRBD1 (5 bases). V shed 0 bases and J shed 6 bases, with 10 bases lying between them. The CDR3 runs 14 residues. Germline V gene lookup returns CDR1 SGHKS and CDR2 YYEKEE (reference sequence). This chain's CDR3 is CASSLGQGGQPQHF. The CDR3 bases are TGTGCCAGCAGCTTGGGTCAGGGTGGTCAGCCCCAGCATTTT.

The chain has TRBV16 and TRBJ2-3; weak D call: TRBD2 (6 bases). The CDR3 has 15 amino acids. Deletions cut 0 bases from V and 0 bases from J, with 7 bases between. Germline assignment: CDR1 KGHSY and CDR2 FQNENV. The CDR3 nucleotides are TGTGCCAGCAGCCAATCCGGGACTAGCACAGATACGCAGTATTTT. Translating it yields CASSQSGTSTDTQYF.

J is TRBJ1-2 and V is TRBV6-5; D uncertain. CDR3 length: 14 amino acids. Per germline, CDR1 MNHEY and CDR2 SVGAGI. With 6 bases removed from V and 3 bases from J, the gap between germline ends came to 14 bases. CDR3 nucleotide sequence: TGTGCCAGCAGAACCCATGGGAGGGACTATGGCTACACCTTC. Its protein product is CASRTHGRDYGYTF.

The chain carries TRBV28 and TRBJ1-5; D is perhaps TRBD1 (6 bases). The V gene lost 4 bases and the J gene lost 8 bases, with 18 bases spanning the gap. The CDR3 runs to 15 residues. The germline V gene has CDR1 MDHEN and CDR2 SYDVKM. This CDR3 is CASSSPYRESEPQHF. The CDR3 DNA reads as TGTGCCAGCAGTTCCCCATACAGGGAATCGGAGCCCCAGCATTTT.

The chain carries TRBV19 and TRBJ2-1, with D perhaps matching TRBD2 (6 bases). The V end lost 4 bases, the J end lost 5 bases, and 12 bases lay between the germline ends. CDR1 and CDR2 (germline): LNHDA, SQIVND (reference sequence). CDR3 length: 14 amino acids. The CDR3 sequence is CASSRYASDNEQFF. The DNA of the CDR3 is TGTGCCAGTAGTAGATATGCTAGCGACAATGAGCAGTTCTTC.